This TCR beta chain was sequenced in a study of blood T cell repertoires in COVID-19. On the study more broadly: PBMCs, B-cell-depleted T cells, or T cells provided the cDNA or gDNA that made up the material.

Authors' processing steps: Amplification with reference gene primers provided the estimates of nucleated cell counts. Libraries were prepared by immunoSEQ multiplex PCR; TCRdb keeps only in-frame clonotypes and omits some of them. From that table come the V and J calls and clone size; the DNA was used to work out D and trimming. This sample carries approximately 76,000 clones, over 75% of them seen once, and the ten largest clones take approximately 12%. Sequenced material: peripheral blood. The sequence came from a man aged 45-60 years with acute or convalescent COVID-19.

CDR3 region: CASSESSGDEQFF. The CDR3 DNA reads as TGCGCCAGCAGTGAGTCGTCAGGCGATGAGCAGTTCTTC. The chain recombines TRBV10-1 with TRBJ2-1; D ambiguous. Trimming left V 0 bases short and J 8 bases short, with 8 bases between. Germline lookup yields CDR1 WNHNN and CDR2 SYGVQD (reference sequence). This CDR3 has 13 residues.